A single T cell receptor beta chain is shown here with its context. This sample was included in a study of technical replicates of blood from a few donors. The CDR3 has 14 residues. After removal of 4 bases from V and 7 bases from J, the junction contained 5 bases not matched to a gene. Germline loops: CDR1 ENHRY, CDR2 SYGVKD. Profiling relied on immunoSEQ multiplex PCR, and the TCRdb table lists in-frame clones only, not all of them. The top ten clones hold 0.25% of a sample with about 88,000 clones, around 94% of them seen once. Sequencing used T cells isolated from PBMCs. The sequence came from a human donor in good health. This chain connects TRBV10-3 to TRBJ2-1; 9 bases line up with TRBD2. In DNA, the CDR3 is TGTGCCATCAGTGGCGGGAGGGCCATTAATGAGCAGTTCTTC. Protein sequence: CAISGGRAINEQFF.